This paragraph covers one TCR beta chain sequence. Each cell subset's genomic DNA was divided evenly among several immunoSEQ plates. A roughly 220 ng quantity of DNA, around 30,000 T cell genomes, went into the sorted-subset replicate PCRs. The assay was immunoSEQ multiplex PCR, and TCRdb's table has in-frame clones only and misses some. The sample includes some 300,000 clones, more than 60% of them seen just once. CDR1 is SEHNR, CDR2 FQNEAQ, per germline (reference sequence). CDR3 length equals 17 residues. V shed 3 bases and J 0 bases; nucleotides not matched to a gene: 10. The data were obtained in a study of shared clonotypes between healthy human individuals.

Material: memory CD4+ T cells sorted from blood. This sample's subset: CD45RA-negative fraction. The TCR was taken from a man aged 30 to 39 in good health. The rearrangement links TRBV7-9 to TRBJ1-2; 7 bases are a match to TRBD1. The CDR3 region is CASSLNAGGRSNYGYTF. The CDR3 region has the DNA TGTGCCAGCAGCTTGAATGCAGGGGGAAGGTCTAACTATGGCTACACCTTC.